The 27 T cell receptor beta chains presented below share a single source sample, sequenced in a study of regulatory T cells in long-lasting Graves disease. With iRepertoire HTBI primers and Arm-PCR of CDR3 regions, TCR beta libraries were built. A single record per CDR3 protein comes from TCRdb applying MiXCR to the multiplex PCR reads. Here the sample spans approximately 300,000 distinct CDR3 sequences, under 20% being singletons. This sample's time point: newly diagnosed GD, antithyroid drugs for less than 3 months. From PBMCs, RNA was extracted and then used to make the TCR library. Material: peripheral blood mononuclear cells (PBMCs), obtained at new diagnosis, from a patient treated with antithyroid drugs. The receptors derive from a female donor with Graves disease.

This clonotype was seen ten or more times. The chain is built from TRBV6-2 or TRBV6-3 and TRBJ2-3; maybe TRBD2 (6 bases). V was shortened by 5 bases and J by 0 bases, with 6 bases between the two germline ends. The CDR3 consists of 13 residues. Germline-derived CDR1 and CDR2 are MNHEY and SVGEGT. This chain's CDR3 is CASSSGSTDTQYF. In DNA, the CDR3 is TGTGCCAGCAGTAGCGGGAGCACAGATACGCAGTATTTT.

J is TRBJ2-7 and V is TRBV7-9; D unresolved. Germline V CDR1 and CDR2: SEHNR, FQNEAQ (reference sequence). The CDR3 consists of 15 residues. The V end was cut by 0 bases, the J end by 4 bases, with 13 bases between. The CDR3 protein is CASSLALLSEYEQYF. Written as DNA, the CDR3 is TGTGCCAGCAGCTTAGCGCTGCTAAGCGAGTACGAGCAGTACTTC.

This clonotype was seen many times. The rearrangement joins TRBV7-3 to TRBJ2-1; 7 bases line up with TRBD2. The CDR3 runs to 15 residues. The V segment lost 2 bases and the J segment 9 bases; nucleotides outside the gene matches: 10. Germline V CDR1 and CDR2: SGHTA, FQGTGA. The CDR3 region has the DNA TGTGCCAGCAGCTTATCCAGCGGGACCGGTGGTGAGCAGTTCTTC. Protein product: CASSLSSGTGGEQFF.

The CDR3 DNA sequence: TGTGCCAGCAGCTTAGATTTTGGTCAGAACTATGGCTACACCTTC. It specifies CASSLDFGQNYGYTF. This sequence joins TRBV7-9 and TRBJ1-2; D is undetermined. The CDR3 covers 15 residues. V lost 1 base and J 2 bases, leaving 11 bases between the germline ends. Germline-derived CDR1 and CDR2 are SEHNR and FQNEAQ (reference sequence).

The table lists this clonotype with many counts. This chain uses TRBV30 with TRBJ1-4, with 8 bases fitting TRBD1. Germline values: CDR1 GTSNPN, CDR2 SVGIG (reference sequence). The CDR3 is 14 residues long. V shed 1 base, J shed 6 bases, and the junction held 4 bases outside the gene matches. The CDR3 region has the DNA TGTGCCTGGAGTGATACAGGGGGACATGAAAAACTGTTTTTT. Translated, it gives CAWSDTGGHEKLFF.

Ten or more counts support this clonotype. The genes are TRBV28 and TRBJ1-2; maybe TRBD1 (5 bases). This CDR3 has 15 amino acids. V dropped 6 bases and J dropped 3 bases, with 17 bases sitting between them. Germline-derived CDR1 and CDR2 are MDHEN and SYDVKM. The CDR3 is CASSGRGAGYYGYTF. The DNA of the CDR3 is TGTGCCAGCAGCGGGCGCGGGGCAGGGTACTATGGCTACACCTTC.

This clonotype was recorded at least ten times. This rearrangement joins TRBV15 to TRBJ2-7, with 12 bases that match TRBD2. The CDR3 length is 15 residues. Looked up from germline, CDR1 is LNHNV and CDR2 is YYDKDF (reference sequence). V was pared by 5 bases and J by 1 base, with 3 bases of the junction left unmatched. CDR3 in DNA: TGTGCCACCAGCGCTAGCGGGAGGGAGTCCTACGAGCAGTACTTC. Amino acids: CATSASGRESYEQYF.

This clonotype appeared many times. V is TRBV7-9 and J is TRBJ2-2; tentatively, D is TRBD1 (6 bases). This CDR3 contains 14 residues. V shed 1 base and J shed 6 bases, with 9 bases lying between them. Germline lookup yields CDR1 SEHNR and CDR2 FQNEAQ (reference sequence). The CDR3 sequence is CASSLVRGAGELFF. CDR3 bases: TGTGCCAGCAGCTTAGTCAGGGGCGCCGGGGAGCTGTTTTTT.

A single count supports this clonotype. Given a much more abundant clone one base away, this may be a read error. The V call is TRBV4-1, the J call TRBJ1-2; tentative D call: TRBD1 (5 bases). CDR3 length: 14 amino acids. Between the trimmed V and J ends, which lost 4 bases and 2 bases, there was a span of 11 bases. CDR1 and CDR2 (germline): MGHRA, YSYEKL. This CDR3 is CASSLPDSNYGYTF. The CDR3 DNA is TGCGCCAGCAGCCTACCCGACAGCAACTATGGCTACACCTTC.

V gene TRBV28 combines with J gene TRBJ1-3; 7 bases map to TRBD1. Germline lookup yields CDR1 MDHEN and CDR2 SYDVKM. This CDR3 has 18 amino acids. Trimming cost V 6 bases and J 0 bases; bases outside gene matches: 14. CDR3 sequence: CASSERQWTGVSGNTIYF. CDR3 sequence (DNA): TGTGCCAGCAGCGAGCGCCAGTGGACAGGAGTCTCTGGAAACACCATATATTTT.

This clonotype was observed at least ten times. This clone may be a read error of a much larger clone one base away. The CDR3 spells CASSLVDVGGQFF. CDR3 coding DNA: TGTGCCAGCAGCTTAGTCGACGTTGGTGGGCAGTTCTTC. The chain uses TRBV11-2 and TRBJ2-1; D unclear. The CDR3 contains 13 residues. V lost 1 base to trimming and J lost 12 bases, with 13 bases between them. Germline CDR1 SGHAT, CDR2 FQNNGV.

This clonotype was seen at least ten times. CDR3 amino acids: CAYRAGETGELFF. The CDR3 coding sequence is TGTGCCTATCGAGCGGGAGAGACCGGGGAGCTGTTTTTT. The chain is built from TRBV28 and TRBJ2-2; 8 nucleotides line up with TRBD2. J gave up 5 bases and V 11 bases, and 7 bases lay outside the gene matches. The CDR3 runs 13 residues. Germline lookup yields CDR1 MDHEN and CDR2 SYDVKM.

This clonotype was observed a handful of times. For the CDR3, the DNA is TGTGCCAGCAGCTCCATCGGGGGACTAGCGGGAGACAATGAGCAGTTCTTC. As protein: CASSSIGGLAGDNEQFF. This chain connects TRBV5-5 to TRBJ2-1; the match to TRBD2 covers 14 bases. Germline assignment: CDR1 SGHKS and CDR2 YYEKEE (reference sequence). Germline trimming cut 3 bases from V and 5 bases from J; bases unmatched to any gene: 7. The CDR3 is 17 amino acids. Full variable domain (remainder filled in from reference TRBV5-5 and TRBJ2-1): DAGVTQSPTHLIKTRGQQVTLRCSPISGHKSVSWYQQVLGQGPQFIFQYYEKEERGRGNFPDRFSARQFPNYSSELNVNALLLGDSALYLCASSSIGGLAGDNEQFFGPGTRLTVL.

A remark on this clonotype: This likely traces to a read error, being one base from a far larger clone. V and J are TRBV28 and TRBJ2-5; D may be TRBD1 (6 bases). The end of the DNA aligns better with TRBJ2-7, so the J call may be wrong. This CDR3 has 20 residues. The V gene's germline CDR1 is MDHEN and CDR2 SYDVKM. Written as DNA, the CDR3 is TGTGCCAGCAGTTTTTCAAGACAGGTAGTGAGAGTGGCTCCATCCTGCGAGCAGTACTTC. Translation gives CASSFSRQVVRVAPSCEQYF.

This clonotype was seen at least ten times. The CDR3: CSVETGGSEKLFF. The DNA of the CDR3 is TGCAGCGTTGAGACAGGGGGAAGTGAAAAACTGTTTTTT. The chain employs TRBV29-1 and TRBJ1-4; TRBD1 aligns across 9 bases. Germline V lookup: CDR1 SQVTM, CDR2 ANQGSEA. CDR3 length: 13 residues. V shed 3 bases and J 7 bases; nucleotides not matched to a gene: 3.

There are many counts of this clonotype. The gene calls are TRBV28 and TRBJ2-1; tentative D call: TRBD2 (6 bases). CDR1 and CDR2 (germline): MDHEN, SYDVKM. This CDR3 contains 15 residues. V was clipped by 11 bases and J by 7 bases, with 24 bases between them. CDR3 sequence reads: CAVTPGLGPRNEQFF. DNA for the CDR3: TGTGCCGTGACACCGGGACTGGGGCCGCGGAATGAGCAGTTCTTC.

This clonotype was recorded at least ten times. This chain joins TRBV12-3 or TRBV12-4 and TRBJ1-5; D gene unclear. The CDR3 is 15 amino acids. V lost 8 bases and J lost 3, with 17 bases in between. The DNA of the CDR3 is TGTGCCAGCTGTACCACAGCTCTATCCAATCAGCCCCAGCATTTT. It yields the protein CASCTTALSNQPQHF.

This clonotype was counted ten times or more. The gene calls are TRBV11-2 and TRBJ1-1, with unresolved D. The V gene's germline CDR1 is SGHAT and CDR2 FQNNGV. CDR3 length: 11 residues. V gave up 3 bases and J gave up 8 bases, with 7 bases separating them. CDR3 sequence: CASSFISEAFF. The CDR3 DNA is TGTGCCAGCAGCTTCATTAGCGAAGCTTTCTTT. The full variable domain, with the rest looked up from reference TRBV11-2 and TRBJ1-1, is EAGVAQSPRYKIIEKRQSVAFWCNPISGHATLYWYQQILGQGPKLLIQFQNNGVVDDSQLPKDRFSAERLKGVDSTLKIQPAKLEDSAVYLCASSFISEAFFGQGTRLTVV.

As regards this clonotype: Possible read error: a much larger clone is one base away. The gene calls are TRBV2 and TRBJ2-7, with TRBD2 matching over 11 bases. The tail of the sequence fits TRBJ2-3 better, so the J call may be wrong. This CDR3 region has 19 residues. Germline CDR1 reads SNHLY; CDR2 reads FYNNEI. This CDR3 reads CASERNSGRVKGYTDAQYF. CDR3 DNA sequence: TGTGCCAGCGAGAGGAATAGCGGGAGGGTCAAGGGATACACAGATGCGCAGTATTTT.

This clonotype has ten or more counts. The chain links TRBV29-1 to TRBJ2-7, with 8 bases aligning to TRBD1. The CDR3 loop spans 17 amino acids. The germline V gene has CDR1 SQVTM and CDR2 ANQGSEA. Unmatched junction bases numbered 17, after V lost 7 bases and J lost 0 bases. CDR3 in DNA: TGCAGCGCCGGTGGACAGGGTCGGAGCGGAAGCTCCTACGAGCAGTACTTC. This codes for CSAGGQGRSGSSYEQYF.

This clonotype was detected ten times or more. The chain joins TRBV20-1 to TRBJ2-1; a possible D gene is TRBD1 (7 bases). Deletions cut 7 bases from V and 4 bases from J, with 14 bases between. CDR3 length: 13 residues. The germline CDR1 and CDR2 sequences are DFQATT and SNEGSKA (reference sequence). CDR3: CSVEGARYNEQFF. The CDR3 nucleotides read TGCAGTGTGGAGGGGGCTAGGTACAATGAGCAGTTCTTC.

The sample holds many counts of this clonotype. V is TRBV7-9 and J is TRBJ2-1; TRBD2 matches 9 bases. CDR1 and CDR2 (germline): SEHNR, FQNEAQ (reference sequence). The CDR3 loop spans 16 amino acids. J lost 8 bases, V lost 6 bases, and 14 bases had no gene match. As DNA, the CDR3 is TGTGCCAGCAGACCCCGACTAGCGGAAAGGGAGGATGAGCAGTTCTTC. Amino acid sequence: CASRPRLAEREDEQFF.

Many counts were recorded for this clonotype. The CDR3 DNA reads as TGTGCCAGCAGTGAAGGGCAGGGATTAAGCTCCTACAATGAGCAGTTCTTC. It is translated as CASSEGQGLSSYNEQFF. The chain combines TRBV25-1 with TRBJ2-1; TRBD1 is a possible D gene (5 bases). V was cut by 2 bases and J by 0 bases, with 14 bases left in between. CDR3 length equals 17 residues. Germline CDR1 is MGHDK and CDR2 is SYGVNS.

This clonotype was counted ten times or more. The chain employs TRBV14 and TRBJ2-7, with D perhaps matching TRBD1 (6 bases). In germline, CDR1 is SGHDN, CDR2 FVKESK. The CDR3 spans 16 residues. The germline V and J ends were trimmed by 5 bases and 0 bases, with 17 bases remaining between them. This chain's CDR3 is CASSSRTAVDSYEQYF. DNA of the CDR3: TGTGCCAGCAGCTCCCGGACAGCGGTGGACTCCTACGAGCAGTACTTC.

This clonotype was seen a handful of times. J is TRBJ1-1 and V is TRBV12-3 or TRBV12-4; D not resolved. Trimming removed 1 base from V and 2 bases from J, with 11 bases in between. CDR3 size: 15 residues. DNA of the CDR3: TGTGCCAGCAGTTTAGTCTGGGGTGGCAACACTGAAGCTTTCTTT. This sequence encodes CASSLVWGGNTEAFF.

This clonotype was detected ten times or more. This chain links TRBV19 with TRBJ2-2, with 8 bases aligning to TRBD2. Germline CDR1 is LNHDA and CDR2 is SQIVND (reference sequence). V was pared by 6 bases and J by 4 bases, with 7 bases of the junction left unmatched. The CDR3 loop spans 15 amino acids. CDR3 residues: CASSFSGGVTGELFF. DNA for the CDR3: TGTGCCAGTAGCTTCAGCGGGGGCGTCACCGGGGAGCTGTTTTTT.

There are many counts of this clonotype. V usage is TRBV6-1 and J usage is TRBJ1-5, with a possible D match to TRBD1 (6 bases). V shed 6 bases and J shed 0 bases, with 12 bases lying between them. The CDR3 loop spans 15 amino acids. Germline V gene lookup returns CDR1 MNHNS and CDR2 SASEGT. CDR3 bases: TGTGCCAGCAGCCCCGGACAGCTTAGCAATCAGCCCCAGCATTTT. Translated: CASSPGQLSNQPQHF.